This T cell receptor beta chain was captured by sequencing in a study of cytomegalovirus exposure and HLA in healthy donors. Findings and caveats of the study: Associated with cytomegalovirus, according to the listing, were 170 or so TCR beta chains.

A note on this clone: Its specificity is unknown.

Both 60 Vbeta primers and 13 Jbeta primers went into the PCR. The data were produced by immunoSEQ multiplex PCR, yet TCRdb's version contains in-frame clones alone and is incomplete. The table shows about 180,000 clones, with around 80% occurring only once. Germline V lookup: CDR1 LNHNV, CDR2 YYDKDF (reference sequence). The V end lost 0 bases, the J end lost 5 bases, and 7 bases lay between the germline ends. The CDR3 loop spans 13 amino acids. This clonotype originated in a woman aged 50 to 60 in good health and CMV-seronegative. Sequencing input: PBMCs. The chain uses TRBV15 and TRBJ2-5; D call uncertain. This chain's CDR3 is CATSRDLGETQYF. The CDR3 DNA follows: TGTGCCACCAGCAGAGATCTAGGCGAGACCCAGTACTTC. The whole variable domain, remainder taken from reference TRBV15 and TRBJ2-5, is DAMVIQNPRYQVTQFGKPVTLSCSQTLNHNVMYWYQQKSSQAPKLLFHYYDKDFNNEADTPDNFQSRRPNTSFCFLDIRSPGLGDTAMYLCATSRDLGETQYFGPGTRLLVL.